This T cell receptor (beta chain) was identified in a study of identical twins. The study's findings and limits: Sequences that were beta out-of-frame showed weaker excess twin sharing. Researchers caution that invariant MAIT and iNKT cells could partly confound zero-insertion analyses.

A universal primer site was incorporated via template switching, and the cDNA contained unique molecular identifiers. MiXCR was run by TCRdb on the 5' RACE reads, yielding one entry per CDR3 protein. This sample carries roughly 150,000 distinct CDR3 sequences, 3.5% of them seen once, and the ten largest clones take 8.1%. There are many counts of this clonotype. Its specificity is unknown. Losses at the gene ends were 4 bases for V and 2 bases for J; bases not matched to a gene: 10. Looked up from germline, CDR1 is SGHKS and CDR2 is YYEKEE (reference sequence). The CDR3 covers 16 residues. The sample was memory T cells sorted from blood. The rearrangement links TRBV5-5 to TRBJ2-7, with 9 nucleotides matching TRBD1. The TCR sequence derives from a man aged 18 to 30 in good health. CDR3 nucleotides: TGTGCCAGCAGCCTCTTGAGGGGACAGGGCGCCTACGAGCAGTACTTC. This encodes CASSLLRGQGAYEQYF.